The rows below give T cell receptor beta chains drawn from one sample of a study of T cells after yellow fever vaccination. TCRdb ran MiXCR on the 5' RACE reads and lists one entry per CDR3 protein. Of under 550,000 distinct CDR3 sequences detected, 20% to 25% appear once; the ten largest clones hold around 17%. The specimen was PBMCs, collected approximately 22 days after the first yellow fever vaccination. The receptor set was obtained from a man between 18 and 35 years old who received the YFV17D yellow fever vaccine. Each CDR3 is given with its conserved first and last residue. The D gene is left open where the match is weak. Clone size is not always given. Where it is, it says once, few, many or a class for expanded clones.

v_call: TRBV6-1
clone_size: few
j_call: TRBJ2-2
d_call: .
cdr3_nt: TGTGCCAGCAGGCTGGGGAGTTGGTCCGGGGAGCTGTTTTTT
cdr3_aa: CASRLGSWSGELFF

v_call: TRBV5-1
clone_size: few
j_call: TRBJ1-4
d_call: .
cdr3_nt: TGCGCCAGCAGCCCGAGGCCAGGCCTCAATGAAAAACTGTTTTTT
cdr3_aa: CASSPRPGLNEKLFF

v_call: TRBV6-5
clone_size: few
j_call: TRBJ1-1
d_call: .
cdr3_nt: TGTGCCAGCAGTTATGCCAGTGCCGGGGACACTGAAGCTTTCTTT
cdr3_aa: CASSYASAGDTEAFF

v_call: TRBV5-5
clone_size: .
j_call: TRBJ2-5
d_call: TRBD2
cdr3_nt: TGTGCCAGCAGCAACAGCCGGGGGGGAGAGACCCAGTACTTC
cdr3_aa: CASSNSRGGETQYF

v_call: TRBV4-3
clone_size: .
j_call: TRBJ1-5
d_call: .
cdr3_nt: TGCGCCAGCAGCCTCGAGCTCACAACTAATCAGCCCCAGCATTTT
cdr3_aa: CASSLELTTNQPQHF

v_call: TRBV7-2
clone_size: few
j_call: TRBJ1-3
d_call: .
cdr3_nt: TGTGCCAGCAGCGCCCCCTCGGGCCTCTCTGGAAACACCATATATTTT
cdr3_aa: CASSAPSGLSGNTIYF

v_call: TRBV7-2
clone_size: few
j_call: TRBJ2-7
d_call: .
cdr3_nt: TGTGCCAGCAGCTTAGTACAGGGGGGGAAATTCGAGCAGTACTTC
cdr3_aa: CASSLVQGGKFEQYF

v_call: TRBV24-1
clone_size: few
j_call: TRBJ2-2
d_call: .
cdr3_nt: TGTGCCACCAGTGGCGGTCTCACCGGGGAGCTGTTTTTT
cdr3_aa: CATSGGLTGELFF

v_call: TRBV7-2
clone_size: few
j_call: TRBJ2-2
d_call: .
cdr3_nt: TGTGCCAGCAGCCCTCAGGGAACGGTCACCGGGGAGCTGTTTTTT
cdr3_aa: CASSPQGTVTGELFF

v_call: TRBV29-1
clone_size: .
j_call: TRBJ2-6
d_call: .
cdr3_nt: TGCAGCGTTAGGATTACTGGGGCCAACGTCCTGACTTTC
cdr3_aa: CSVRITGANVLTF

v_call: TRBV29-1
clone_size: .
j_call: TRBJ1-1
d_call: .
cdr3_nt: TGCAGCGGCCGGGACTACACTGAAGCTTTCTTT
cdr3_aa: CSGRDYTEAFF

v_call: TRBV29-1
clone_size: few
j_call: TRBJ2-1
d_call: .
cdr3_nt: TGCAGCGTTCGACAGAGTTACAATGAGCAGTTCTTC
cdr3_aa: CSVRQSYNEQFF

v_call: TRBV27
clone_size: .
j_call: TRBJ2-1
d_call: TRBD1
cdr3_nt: TGTGCCAGCGGCAAGGGACAGGGGGCCTACAATGAGCAGTTCTTC
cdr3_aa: CASGKGQGAYNEQFF

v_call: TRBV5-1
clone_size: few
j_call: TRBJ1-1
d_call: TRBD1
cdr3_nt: TGCGCCAGCAGTCGGACAGGGGCTAGAGAGAACACTGAAGCTTTCTTT
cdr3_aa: CASSRTGARENTEAFF

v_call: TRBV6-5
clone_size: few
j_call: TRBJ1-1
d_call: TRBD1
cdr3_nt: TGTGCCAGCAGGTCTACAGGGGCGAACACTGAAGCTTTCTTT
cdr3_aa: CASRSTGANTEAFF

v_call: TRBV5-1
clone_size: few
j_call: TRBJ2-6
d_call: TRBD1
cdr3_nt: TGCGCCAGCAGCTTGGTTCTCATGCAGGGACAGTCGTTCTCTGGGGCCAACGTCCTGACTTTC
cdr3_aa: CASSLVLMQGQSFSGANVLTF

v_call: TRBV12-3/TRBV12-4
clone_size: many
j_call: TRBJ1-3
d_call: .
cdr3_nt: TGTGCCAGCAGTTTGACGGAGGAGGGAAACACCATATATTTT
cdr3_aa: CASSLTEEGNTIYF

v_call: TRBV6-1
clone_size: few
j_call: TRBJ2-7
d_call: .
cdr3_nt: TGTGCCAGCCTTGGAGGAGCCGGCGGAGAGCAGTACTTC
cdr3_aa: CASLGGAGGEQYF

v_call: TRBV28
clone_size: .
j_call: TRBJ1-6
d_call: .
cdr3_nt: TGTGCCAGCGGCTCACGGTTCGGGTCACCCCTCCACTTT
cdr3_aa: CASGSRFGSPLHF

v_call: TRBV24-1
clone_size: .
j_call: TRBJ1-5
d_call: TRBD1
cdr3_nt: TGTGCCACCAGTGCAGGGGGAGGTCAGCCCCAGCATTTT
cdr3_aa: CATSAGGGQPQHF

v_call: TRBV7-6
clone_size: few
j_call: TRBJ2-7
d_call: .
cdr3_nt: TGTGCCAGCAGCTTAGAAGTGGGTCGGGAGCAGTACTTC
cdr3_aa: CASSLEVGREQYF

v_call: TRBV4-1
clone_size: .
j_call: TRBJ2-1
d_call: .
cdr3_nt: TGCGCCAGCAGGACGGAAGGGGTCCATGAGCAGTTCTTC
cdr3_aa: CASRTEGVHEQFF

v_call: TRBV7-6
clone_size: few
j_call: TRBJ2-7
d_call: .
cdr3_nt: TGTGCCAGCAGCGAGGGGACTTCCTCACGCGAGCAGTACTTC
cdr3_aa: CASSEGTSSREQYF

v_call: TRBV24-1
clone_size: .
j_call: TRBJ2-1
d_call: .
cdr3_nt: TGTGCCACCAGCGAACAGGGTAAGAGGGGTGAGCAGTTCTTC
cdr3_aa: CATSEQGKRGEQFF

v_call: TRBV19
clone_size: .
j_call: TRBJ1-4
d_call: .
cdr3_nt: TGTGCCAGTAGCATCCGGTTCAATGCTGAAAAACTGTTTTTT
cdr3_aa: CASSIRFNAEKLFF

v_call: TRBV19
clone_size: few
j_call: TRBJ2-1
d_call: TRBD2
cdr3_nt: TGTGCCAGTATAAGCGGGGGAGCCTACAATGAGCAGTTCTTC
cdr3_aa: CASISGGAYNEQFF

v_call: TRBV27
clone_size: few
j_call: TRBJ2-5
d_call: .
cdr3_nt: TGTGCCAGCAGCCCCCCAGGGTTCCTGCGGGAGACCCAGTACTTC
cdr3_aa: CASSPPGFLRETQYF

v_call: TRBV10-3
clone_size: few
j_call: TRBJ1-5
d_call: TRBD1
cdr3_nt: TGTGCCATCAGGGGACAGTATAATCAGCCCCAGCATTTT
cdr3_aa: CAIRGQYNQPQHF

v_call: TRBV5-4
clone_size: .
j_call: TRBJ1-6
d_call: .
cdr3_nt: TGTGCCAGCAGCTTGGTGGGGTCGGATTCACCCCTCCACTTT
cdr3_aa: CASSLVGSDSPLHF

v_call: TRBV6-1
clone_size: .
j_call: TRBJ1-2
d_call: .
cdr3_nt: TGTGCCAGCAGGGAGCGATTGGGGGACGGCTACACCTTC
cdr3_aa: CASRERLGDGYTF

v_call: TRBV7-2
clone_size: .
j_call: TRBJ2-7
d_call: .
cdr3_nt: TGTGCCTCCGGGAGTTTCAACGAGCAGTACTTC
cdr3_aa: CASGSFNEQYF

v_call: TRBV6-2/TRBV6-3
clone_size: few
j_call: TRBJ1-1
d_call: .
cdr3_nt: TGTGCCAGCAGTTACCTGAAGAACACTGAAGCTTTCTTT
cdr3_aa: CASSYLKNTEAFF

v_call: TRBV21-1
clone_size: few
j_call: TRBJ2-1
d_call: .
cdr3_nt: TGTGCCAGCAGGAATCCGGGACTAGGGGACAATGAGCAGTTCTTC
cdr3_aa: CASRNPGLGDNEQFF

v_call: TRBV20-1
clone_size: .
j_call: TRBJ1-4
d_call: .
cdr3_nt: TGCAGTGCTAGAGAGCGCAGAATGAATGAAAAACTGTTTTTT
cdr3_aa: CSARERRMNEKLFF

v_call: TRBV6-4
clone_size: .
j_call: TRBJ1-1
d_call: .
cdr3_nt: TGTGCCAGCAGGGCAAGGTACATGAACACTGAAGCTTTCTTT
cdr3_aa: CASRARYMNTEAFF

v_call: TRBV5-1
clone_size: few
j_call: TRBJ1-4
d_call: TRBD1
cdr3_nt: TGCGCCAGCAGCTTGGCCTCGACAGGGGGTGAAAAACTGTTTTTT
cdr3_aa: CASSLASTGGEKLFF

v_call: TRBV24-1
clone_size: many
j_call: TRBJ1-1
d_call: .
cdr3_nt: TGTGCCACCAGTGATTCCGGACGTACGAACACTGAAGCTTTCTTT
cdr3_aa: CATSDSGRTNTEAFF

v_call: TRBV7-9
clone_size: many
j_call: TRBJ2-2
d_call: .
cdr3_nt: TGTGCCAGCAGCTCCCCCGGGGAGCTGTTTTTT
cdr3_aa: CASSSPGELFF

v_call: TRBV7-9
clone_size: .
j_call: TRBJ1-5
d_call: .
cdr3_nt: TGTGCCAGCAGCTCTGATAATCCGGGTCAGCCCCAGCATTTT
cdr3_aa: CASSSDNPGQPQHF

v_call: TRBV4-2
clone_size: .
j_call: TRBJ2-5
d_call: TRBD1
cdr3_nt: TGTGCCAGCAGCCCGTTAAGGGACAGCCTATGGACCCAGTACTTC
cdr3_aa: CASSPLRDSLWTQYF

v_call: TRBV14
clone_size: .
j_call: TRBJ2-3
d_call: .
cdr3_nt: TGTGCCAGCAGTAGAGGGATTGGAATCACAGATACGCAGTATTTT
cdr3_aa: CASSRGIGITDTQYF

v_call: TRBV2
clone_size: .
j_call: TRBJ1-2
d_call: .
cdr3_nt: TGTGCCAGCAGTGAAACATGGGGGGCTTACTATGGCTACACCTTC
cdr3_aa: CASSETWGAYYGYTF

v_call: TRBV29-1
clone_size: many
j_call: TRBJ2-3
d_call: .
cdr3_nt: TGCAGCGTTGAGAGACAGAGCACAGATACGCAGTATTTT
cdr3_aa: CSVERQSTDTQYF

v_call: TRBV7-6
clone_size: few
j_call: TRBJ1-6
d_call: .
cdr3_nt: TGTGCCAGCAGCTTAGGCGGTGGGAAACTATATAATTCACCCCTCCACTTT
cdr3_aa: CASSLGGGKLYNSPLHF

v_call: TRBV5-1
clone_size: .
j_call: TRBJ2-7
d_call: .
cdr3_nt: TGCGCCAGCAGCTTGGCCCAGGGGTCAGCCTACGAGCAGTACTTC
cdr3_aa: CASSLAQGSAYEQYF

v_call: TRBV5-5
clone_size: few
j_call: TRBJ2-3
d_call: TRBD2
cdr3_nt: TGTGCCAGCAGTCTCGTTACTAGCGCCCACCAAGATACGCAGTATTTT
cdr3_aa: CASSLVTSAHQDTQYF

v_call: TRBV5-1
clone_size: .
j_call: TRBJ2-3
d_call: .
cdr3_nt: TGCGCCAGCAGCTTGGCCGGTAGGGCTAGCACAGATACGCAGTATTTT
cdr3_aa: CASSLAGRASTDTQYF

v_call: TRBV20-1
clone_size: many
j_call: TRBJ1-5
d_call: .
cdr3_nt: TGCAGTGCTAGAGCCGGGTCGAGCAATCAGCCCCAGCATTTT
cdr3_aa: CSARAGSSNQPQHF

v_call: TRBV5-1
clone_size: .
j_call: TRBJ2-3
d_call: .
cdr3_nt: TGCGCCAGCAGCTTGAGCGGACAGCCCACAGATACGCAGTATTTT
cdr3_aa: CASSLSGQPTDTQYF

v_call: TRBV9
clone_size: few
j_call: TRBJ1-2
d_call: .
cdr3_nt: TGTGCCAGCAGCGTAGGAGGAGGGGACTATGGCTACACCTTC
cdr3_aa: CASSVGGGDYGYTF

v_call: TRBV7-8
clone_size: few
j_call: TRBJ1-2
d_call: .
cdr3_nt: TGTGCCAGCAGCTTATGGAGTAATAACTATGGCTACACCTTC
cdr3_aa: CASSLWSNNYGYTF